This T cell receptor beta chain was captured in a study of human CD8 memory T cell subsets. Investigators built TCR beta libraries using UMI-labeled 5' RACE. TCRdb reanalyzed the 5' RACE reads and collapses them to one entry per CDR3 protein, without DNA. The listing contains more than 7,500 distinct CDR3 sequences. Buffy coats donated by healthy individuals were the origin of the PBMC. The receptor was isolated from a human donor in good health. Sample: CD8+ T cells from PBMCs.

The CDR3 spells CASSYLTGAASGLYEQYF. This rearrangement joins TRBV6-2 or TRBV6-3 to TRBJ2-7; the D call from TCRdb, TRBD1, cannot be confirmed without DNA. This CDR3 region has 18 residues. The germline V gene has CDR1 MNHEY and CDR2 SVGEGT.